Each of the 14 T cell receptor beta chains below was sequenced from the same sample in a study of OX40 agonist ivuxolimab in advanced cancers. Generated by immunoSEQ multiplex PCR, the TCRdb table keeps only in-frame clones and is missing some. The table has more than 40,000 clones, 88% seen once; the top ten hold 7.8%. The specimen was CD4+ or CD8+ T cells sorted from blood, collected in a trial of the OX40 agonist ivuxolimab. These receptors came from an adult with an advanced solid tumor such as melanoma, head and neck, liver or kidney cancer.

The gene calls are TRBV7-6 and TRBJ2-3; possible D gene TRBD1, 6 bases. The CDR3 consists of 14 residues. Deletions cut 4 bases from V and 0 bases from J, with 8 bases between. The germline V gene encodes CDR1 SGHVS and CDR2 FNYEAQ. The CDR3 here is CASSWDTSTDTQYF. The DNA for the CDR3 is TGTGCCAGCAGCTGGGACACTAGCACAGATACGCAGTATTTT.

The chain employs TRBV6-5 and TRBJ2-7; D not resolved. V lost 6 bases, J lost 5 bases, and 8 bases lay in between. This CDR3 spans 11 amino acids. Germline assignment: CDR1 MNHEY and CDR2 SVGAGI. The CDR3 region is CASSPSNEQYF. CDR3 in DNA: TGTGCCAGCAGCCCGTCGAACGAGCAGTACTTC.

This chain uses TRBV5-1 with TRBJ2-7; 11 positions agree with TRBD2. The CDR3 runs to 14 residues. Germline-derived CDR1 and CDR2 are SGHRS and YFSETQ. V lost 4 bases and J lost 3; bases outside the gene matches: 3. The CDR3 spells CASSAGTSGYEQYF. The DNA of the CDR3 is TGCGCCAGCAGCGCCGGGACTAGCGGCTACGAGCAGTACTTC. Based on the CDR3 plus reference TRBV5-1 and TRBJ2-7, the full variable domain is KAGVTQTPRYLIKTRGQQVTLSCSPISGHRSVSWYQQTPGQGLQFLFEYFSETQRNKGNFPGRFSGRQFSNSRSEMNVSTLELGDSALYLCASSAGTSGYEQYFGPGTRLTVT.

This rearrangement joins TRBV19 to TRBJ2-3; 10 nucleotides line up with TRBD2. Germline lookup yields CDR1 LNHDA and CDR2 SQIVND (reference sequence). This CDR3 is 16 amino acids long. The ends lost 0 bases at V and 3 bases at J; junction bases unmatched: 3. CDR3 amino acids: CASSIDRGLATDTQYF. CDR3 nucleotides: TGTGCCAGTAGTATAGATCGGGGACTAGCGACAGATACGCAGTATTTT.

The chain couples TRBV27 to TRBJ2-7, with TRBD1 matching over 9 bases. J was trimmed by 6 bases and V by 3 bases; bases with no gene match: 6. The CDR3 is 14 residues long. Germline CDR1 MNHEY, CDR2 SMNVEV (reference sequence). CDR3 sequence (DNA): TGTGCCAGCAGTTTCCAGGGACAGGGACGCGAGCAGTACTTC. Encoded protein: CASSFQGQGREQYF.

This rearrangement joins TRBV7-8 to TRBJ1-1; possible D gene TRBD1, 6 bases. The germline gives CDR1 SGHVS, CDR2 FQNEAQ. This CDR3 is built from 14 residues. Trimming pared 5 bases from V and 3 bases from J, leaving 13 bases between. Here the CDR3 reads CASSTRQDYTEAFF. The CDR3 nucleotides are TGTGCCAGCAGCACGCGACAGGACTACACTGAAGCTTTCTTT.

This chain uses TRBV5-1 with TRBJ2-5; D is undetermined. The CDR3 has 14 amino acids. CDR1 and CDR2 (germline): SGHRS, YFSETQ. The germline V and J ends were trimmed by 2 bases and 5 bases, with 13 bases remaining between them. Here the CDR3 DNA reads TGCGCCAGCAGCTTCGGCAGGTTGGAGGAGACCCAGTACTTC. Its protein product is CASSFGRLEETQYF.

This clone occurred once. The chain couples TRBV6-6 to TRBJ1-1; no reliable D call. The CDR3 spans 12 residues. CDR1 is MNHNY and CDR2 is SVGAGI in the germline V gene (reference sequence). V was pared by 8 bases and J by 2 bases, with 9 bases between. The CDR3 coding sequence is TGTGCCAGCCGTTTGGAAAACACTGAAGCTTTCTTT. It specifies CASRLENTEAFF.

The chain is built from TRBV28 and TRBJ1-6; no firm D call. V dropped 0 bases and J dropped 7 bases, with 1 base sitting between them. Germline V gives CDR1 MDHEN, CDR2 SYDVKM. This CDR3 comprises 12 residues. CDR3: CASSLWNSPLHF. CDR3 DNA: TGTGCCAGCAGTTTATGGAATTCACCCCTCCACTTT.

This chain connects TRBV2 to TRBJ2-2; D unclear. CDR3 length: 12 residues. In germline, CDR1 is SNHLY, CDR2 FYNNEI. V was clipped by 3 bases and J by 6 bases, with 5 bases between them. CDR3 bases: TGTGCCAGCAGTGAGGTTTCCGGGGAGCTGTTTTTT. Protein product: CASSEVSGELFF.

The table lists this clone with a few counts. This chain joins TRBV5-1 and TRBJ2-5; 7 nucleotides match TRBD1. Germline trimming cut 4 bases from V and 5 bases from J; bases unmatched to any gene: 11. Germline V CDR1 and CDR2: SGHRS, YFSETQ. This CDR3 is 15 amino acids long. The DNA for the CDR3 is TGCGCCAGCAGCCTCTCCGGGACAGAGGGTGAGACCCAGTACTTC. Translation gives CASSLSGTEGETQYF.

The J gene is TRBJ2-2, the V gene TRBV18, with 9 positions matching TRBD1. CDR3 length equals 17 residues. Unmatched junction bases numbered 2, after V lost 0 bases and J lost 0 bases. Germline values: CDR1 KGHSH, CDR2 LQKENI. CDR3 in DNA: TGTGCCAGCTCACCACCCGGGACAGGGACGAACACCGGGGAGCTGTTTTTT. Encoded protein: CASSPPGTGTNTGELFF. The full variable domain, with the rest looked up from reference TRBV18 and TRBJ2-2, is NAGVMQNPRHLVRRRGQEARLRCSPMKGHSHVYWYRQLPEEGLKFMVYLQKENIIDESGMPKERFSAEFPKEGPSILRIQQVVRGDSAAYFCASSPPGTGTNTGELFFGEGSRLTVL.

The chain joins TRBV28 to TRBJ1-2, with 10 bases that match TRBD1. Germline V gene sequence: CDR1 MDHEN, CDR2 SYDVKM. The CDR3 consists of 13 residues. The V gene end was trimmed by 6 bases and the J gene end by 8 bases; junction bases not matched to a gene: 6. CDR3: CASSETGGYGYTF. CDR3 coding DNA: TGTGCCAGCAGCGAGACAGGGGGCTACGGCTACACCTTC.

This clone was detected a few times. This rearrangement joins TRBV29-1 to TRBJ1-4; D is unresolved. There are 15 residues in the CDR3. Germline V gene sequence: CDR1 SQVTM, CDR2 ANQGSEA. The V end was cut by 7 bases, the J end by 4 bases, with 19 bases between. The CDR3 protein is CSASTPRSNNEKLFF. The CDR3 DNA sequence: TGCAGCGCATCAACCCCCAGGAGCAATAATGAAAAACTGTTTTTT.